The present entry profiles one T cell receptor beta chain with its context. This CDR3 has 16 residues. Germline lookup yields CDR1 SGHTA and CDR2 FQGTGA. Trimming pared 5 bases from V and 5 bases from J, leaving 21 bases between. Profiled with immunoSEQ multiplex PCR; TCRdb holds only in-frame clones, not every one. The sample shows 93,000 or so clones, roughly 88% of them seen only once. The entry originates in a study of T cell responses to AZD1222 COVID-19 vaccine. The sequence was obtained from an adult in good health. The gene calls are TRBV7-3 and TRBJ2-5, with D possibly being TRBD1 or TRBD2 (5 bases each). The sample consisted of peripheral blood, taken on day 0 of AZD1222 vaccination. CDR3 nucleotide sequence: TGTGCCAGCAGCCAATCTACCGGGGCCCTCGGGGAGACCCAGTACTTC. Translation: CASSQSTGALGETQYF.